The rows below give T cell receptor beta chains drawn from one sample of a study of OX40 agonist ivuxolimab in advanced cancers. Sequencing was performed with immunoSEQ multiplex PCR; in TCRdb, only in-frame clones are kept and a portion is missing. The table records around 77,000 clones, around 90% of them present only once. Sequencing used CD4+ or CD8+ T cells sorted from blood, obtained in a trial of the OX40 agonist ivuxolimab. The origin of the receptors is an adult with an advanced solid tumor such as melanoma, head and neck, liver or kidney cancer. CDR3s include the opening cysteine and the closing phenylalanine or tryptophan. Clone size is shown for a subset of rows, as once, few, many or a class of expanded clone.

TRBV30 | . | CAWNLLLGGNEQFF
TRBV6-5 | . | CASSYRAGETQYF
TRBV5-1 | . | CASSLGARGNFRYEQYF
TRBV7-8 | . | CASSLAGVIYEQYF
TRBV5-5 | . | CASSLDLGFLYEQYF
TRBV27 | . | CASSSGTAAYEQYF
TRBV4-3 | . | CASSQDGRTAPYEQYF
TRBV29-1 | . | CSVESGTEYGYTF
TRBV4-1 | . | CASSQSLGLFNQPQHF
TRBV27 | . | CASSFLSGRFQETQYF
TRBV19 | . | CASSIASFSDTEAFF
TRBV28 | . | CASSLAGVGPPLYF
TRBV6-5 | . | CASSYSAGSNTEAFF
TRBV6-1 | . | CASSYLNTEAFF
TRBV19 | . | CASSRGTDTQYF
TRBV5-4 | . | CASSPIMGLKYNEQFF
TRBV4-2 | . | CASSQGAGQDQYGYTF
TRBV7-8 | . | CASSRYRGLGNTIYF
TRBV2 | . | CASRRVTGELFF
TRBV11-3 | . | CASSLKRPQNQPQHF
TRBV18 | . | CASSLTGQDYGYTF
TRBV6-5 | once | CASSYSGGSYGYTF
TRBV27 | few | CASSPRTGSNQPQHF
TRBV11-3 | . | CASSCKRSGVDGYTF
TRBV7-9 | . | CASSSLDSTGPNYNEQFF
TRBV9 | once | CASSSNPSGRNEQFF
TRBV30 | few | CAWSDSEAFF
TRBV25-1 | . | CASRGQIGGRPYNEQFF
TRBV23-1 | . | CASSHNREGGGGNTIYF
TRBV18 | once | CASSVGQLGQPQHF
TRBV4-1 | . | CASSPDRGYSNQPQHF
TRBV27 | . | CASSLTGLEGSGSGNTIYF